The 7 T cell receptor beta chains below all came from one sample that was sequenced in a study of blood T cell repertoires in COVID-19. Repertoires were generated with immunoSEQ multiplex PCR, while TCRdb's copy carries only in-frame clones and drops some. This repertoire shows 120,000 to 150,000 clones, around 86% found once; its top ten account for roughly 6.6%. Material for sequencing was peripheral blood. The receptor source for this set is an elderly man with acute or convalescent COVID-19.

CDR3 nucleotide sequence: TGTGCCAGCGTTCGGGGGGCAAAAGAGACCCAGTACTTC. Its translation: CASVRGAKETQYF. The V gene is TRBV2, the J gene TRBJ2-5; perhaps TRBD2 as D (7 bases). V shed 8 bases and J shed 3 bases, with 13 bases lying between them. The CDR3 has 13 amino acids. The V gene's germline CDR1 is SNHLY and CDR2 FYNNEI. Supplemented by reference TRBV2 and TRBJ2-5, the full variable domain reads EPEVTQTPSHQVTQMGQEVILRCVPISNHLYFYWYRQILGQKVEFLVSFYNNEISEKSEIFDDQFSVERPDGSNFTLKIRSTKLEDSAMYFCASVRGAKETQYFGPGTRLLVL.

This rearrangement joins TRBV7-9 to TRBJ2-5, with D possibly being TRBD1 (5 bases). Germline V gives CDR1 SEHNR, CDR2 FQNEAQ (reference sequence). The CDR3 runs to 17 residues. With 2 bases removed from V and 4 bases from J, the gap between germline ends came to 20 bases. The CDR3 spells CASSLFGPETDRETQYF. The CDR3 coding sequence is TGTGCCAGCAGCTTATTCGGCCCTGAGACAGATCGAGAGACCCAGTACTTC.

There are a few counts of this clone. The chain carries TRBV29-1 and TRBJ2-1; 7 bases fit TRBD1. Germline V lookup: CDR1 SQVTM, CDR2 ANQGSEA. There are 15 residues in the CDR3. V lost 2 bases to trimming and J lost 4 bases; unmatched junction nucleotides: 8. The CDR3 nucleotides are TGCAGCGTTGAAAGGTTCGGGACAGATTACAATGAGCAGTTCTTC. This codes for CSVERFGTDYNEQFF.

The CDR3 DNA reads as TGTGCCAGCAGTGGGTTGCGGGGGGGAAACACCGGGGAGCTGTTTTTT. Protein: CASSGLRGGNTGELFF. The J gene is TRBJ2-2, the V gene TRBV6-1; TRBD2 matches at 9 bases. This CDR3 is 16 amino acids long. Trimming removed 4 bases from V and 2 bases from J; junction bases left unmatched: 5. CDR1 is MNHNS, CDR2 SASEGT, per germline.

The rearrangement links TRBV27 to TRBJ1-1; TRBD1 might be the D (5 bases). The length of the CDR3 is 16 residues. V lost 1 base and J lost 5, with 17 bases in between. Per germline, CDR1 MNHEY and CDR2 SMNVEV (reference sequence). Here the CDR3 reads CASSLYAGSVGTEAFF. CDR3 nucleotide sequence: TGTGCCAGCAGTTTATACGCAGGGTCGGTTGGAACTGAAGCTTTCTTT.

This chain joins TRBV27 and TRBJ1-1; weak D call: TRBD1 (5 bases). The CDR3 consists of 14 residues. The V gene lost 2 bases and the J gene lost 4 bases, with 11 bases spanning the gap. Germline V gene sequence: CDR1 MNHEY, CDR2 SMNVEV (reference sequence). CDR3 in DNA: TGTGCCAGCAGTTTAATGTGGAGGGGCACTGAAGCTTTCTTT. It specifies CASSLMWRGTEAFF.

This clone came up a few times. The chain is built from TRBV5-1 and TRBJ1-6; 12 bases are shared with TRBD1. Germline lookup yields CDR1 SGHRS and CDR2 YFSETQ. V shed 5 bases, J shed 8 bases, and the junction held 2 bases outside the gene matches. The CDR3 consists of 14 residues. For the CDR3, the DNA is TGCGCCAGCAGGGGGACAGGGGGCGATTCACCCCTCCACTTT. It yields the protein CASRGTGGDSPLHF.